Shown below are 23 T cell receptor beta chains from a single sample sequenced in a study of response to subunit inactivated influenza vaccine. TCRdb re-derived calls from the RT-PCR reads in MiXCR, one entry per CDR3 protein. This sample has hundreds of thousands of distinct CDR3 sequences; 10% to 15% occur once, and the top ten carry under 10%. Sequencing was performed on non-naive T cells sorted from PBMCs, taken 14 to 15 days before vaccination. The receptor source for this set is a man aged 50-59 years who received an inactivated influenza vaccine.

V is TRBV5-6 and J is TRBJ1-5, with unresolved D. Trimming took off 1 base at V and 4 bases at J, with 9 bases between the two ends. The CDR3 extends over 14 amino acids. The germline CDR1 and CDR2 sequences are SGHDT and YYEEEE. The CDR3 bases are TGTGCCAGCAGCTTGAGGCAGCTTAATCAGCCCCAGCATTTT. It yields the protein CASSLRQLNQPQHF.

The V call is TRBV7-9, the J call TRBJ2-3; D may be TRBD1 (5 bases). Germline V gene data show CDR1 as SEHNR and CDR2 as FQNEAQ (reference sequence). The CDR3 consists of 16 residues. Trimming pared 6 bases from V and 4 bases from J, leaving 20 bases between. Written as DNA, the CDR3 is TGTGCCAGCAGTCGCCCCTTCAGGGATCCGGCAGATACGCAGTATTTT. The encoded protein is CASSRPFRDPADTQYF.

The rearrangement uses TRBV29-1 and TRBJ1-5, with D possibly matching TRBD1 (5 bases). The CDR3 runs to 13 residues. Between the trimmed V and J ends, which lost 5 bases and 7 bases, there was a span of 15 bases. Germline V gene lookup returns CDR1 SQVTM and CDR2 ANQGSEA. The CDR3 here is CSVSSAGGQPQHF. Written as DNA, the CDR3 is TGCAGCGTTTCTTCAGCCGGGGGACAGCCCCAGCATTTT.

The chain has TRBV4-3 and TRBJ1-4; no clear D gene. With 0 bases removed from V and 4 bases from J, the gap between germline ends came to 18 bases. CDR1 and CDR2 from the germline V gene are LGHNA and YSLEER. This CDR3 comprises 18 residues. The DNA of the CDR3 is TGCGCCAGCAGCCAAGATCCATCCCCCGTTAGCCTTAATGAAAAACTGTTTTTT. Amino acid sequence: CASSQDPSPVSLNEKLFF.

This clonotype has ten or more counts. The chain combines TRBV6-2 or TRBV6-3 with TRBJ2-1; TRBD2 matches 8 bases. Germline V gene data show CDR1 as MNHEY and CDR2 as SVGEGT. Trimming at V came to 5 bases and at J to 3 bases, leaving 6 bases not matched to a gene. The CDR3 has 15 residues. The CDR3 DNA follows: TGTGCCAGCAGTAGGAGCGGGGGAGTCTACAATGAGCAGTTCTTC. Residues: CASSRSGGVYNEQFF.

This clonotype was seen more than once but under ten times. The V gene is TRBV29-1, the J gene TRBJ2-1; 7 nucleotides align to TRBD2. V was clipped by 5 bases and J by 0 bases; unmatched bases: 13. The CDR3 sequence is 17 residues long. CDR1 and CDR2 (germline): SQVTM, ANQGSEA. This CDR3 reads CSVLGEAGVVSYNEQFF. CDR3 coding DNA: TGCAGCGTTCTAGGGGAGGCGGGAGTAGTCTCCTACAATGAGCAGTTCTTC.

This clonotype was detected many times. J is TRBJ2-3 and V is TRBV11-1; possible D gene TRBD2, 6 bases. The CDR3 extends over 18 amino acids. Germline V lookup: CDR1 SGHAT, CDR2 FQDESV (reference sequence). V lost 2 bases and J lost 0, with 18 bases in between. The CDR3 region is CASSLSIWAGSSTDTQYF. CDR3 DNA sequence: TGTGCCAGCAGCTTATCTATCTGGGCGGGATCAAGCACAGATACGCAGTATTTT. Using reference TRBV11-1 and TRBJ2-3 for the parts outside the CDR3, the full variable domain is EAEVAQSPRYKITEKSQAVAFWCDPISGHATLYWYRQILGQGPELLVQFQDESVVDDSQLPKDRFSAERLKGVDSTLKIQPAELGDSAMYLCASSLSIWAGSSTDTQYFGPGTRLTVL.

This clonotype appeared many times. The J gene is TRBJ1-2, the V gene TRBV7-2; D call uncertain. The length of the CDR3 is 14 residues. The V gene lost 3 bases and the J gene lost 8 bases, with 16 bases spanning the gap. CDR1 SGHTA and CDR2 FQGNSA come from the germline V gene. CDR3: CASSLRTAGEGYTF. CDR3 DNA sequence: TGTGCCAGCAGCTTGCGGACTGCTGGGGAGGGCTACACCTTC.

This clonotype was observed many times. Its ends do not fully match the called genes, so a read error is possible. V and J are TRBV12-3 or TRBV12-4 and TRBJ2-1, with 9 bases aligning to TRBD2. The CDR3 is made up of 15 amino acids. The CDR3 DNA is TGTGCCAGCAGGCAGGCGAGCGGGAGGTCGAATGCGCAGTTCTTC. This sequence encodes CASRQASGRSNAQFF.

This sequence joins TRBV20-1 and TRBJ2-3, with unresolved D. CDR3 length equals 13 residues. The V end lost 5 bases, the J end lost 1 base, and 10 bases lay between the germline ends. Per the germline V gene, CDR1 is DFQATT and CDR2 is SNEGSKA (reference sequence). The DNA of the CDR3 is TGCAGTGCTCTTAGCTGGGGCACAGATACGCAGTATTTT. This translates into CSALSWGTDTQYF.

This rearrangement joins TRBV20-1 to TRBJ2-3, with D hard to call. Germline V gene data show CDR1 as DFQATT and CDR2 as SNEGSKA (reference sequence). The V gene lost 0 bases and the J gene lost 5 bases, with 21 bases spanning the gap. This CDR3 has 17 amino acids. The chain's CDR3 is CSARDPQAQTSGDTQYF. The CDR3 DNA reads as TGCAGTGCTAGAGATCCTCAGGCACAAACCTCGGGAGATACGCAGTATTTT.

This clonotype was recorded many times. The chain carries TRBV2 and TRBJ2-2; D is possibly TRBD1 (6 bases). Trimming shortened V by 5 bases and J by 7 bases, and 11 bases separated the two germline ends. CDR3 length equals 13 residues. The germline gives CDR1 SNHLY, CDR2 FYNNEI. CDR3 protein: CASSQQGFGELFF. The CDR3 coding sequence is TGTGCCAGCAGTCAACAGGGATTCGGGGAGCTGTTTTTT.

CDR3 region: CATDENSGVQPQHF. CDR3 in DNA: TGTGCCACCGATGAGAACTCAGGTGTTCAGCCCCAGCATTTT. The V and J genes are TRBV19 and TRBJ1-5; D unclear. Trimming left V 10 bases short and J 6 bases short, with 19 bases between. Germline V gene data show CDR1 as LNHDA and CDR2 as SQIVND (reference sequence). This CDR3 is 14 amino acids long.

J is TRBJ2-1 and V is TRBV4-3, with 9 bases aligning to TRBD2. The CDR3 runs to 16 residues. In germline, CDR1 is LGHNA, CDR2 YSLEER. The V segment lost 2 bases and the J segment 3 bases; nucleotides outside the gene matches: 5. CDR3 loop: CASSQQLAGDYNEQFF. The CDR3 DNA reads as TGCGCCAGCAGCCAACAACTAGCGGGTGACTACAATGAGCAGTTCTTC.

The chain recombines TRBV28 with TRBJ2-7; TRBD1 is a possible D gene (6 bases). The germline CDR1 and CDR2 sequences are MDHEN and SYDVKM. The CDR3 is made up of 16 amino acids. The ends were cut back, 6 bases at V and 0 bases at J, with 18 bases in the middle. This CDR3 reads CASSLDWTEPSYEQYF. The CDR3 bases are TGTGCCAGCAGCCTAGATTGGACAGAACCCTCCTACGAGCAGTACTTC. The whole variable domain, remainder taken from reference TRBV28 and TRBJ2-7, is DVKVTQSSRYLVKRTGEKVFLECVQDMDHENMFWYRQDPGLGLRLIYFSYDVKMKEKGDIPEGYSVSREKKERFSLILESASTNQTSMYLCASSLDWTEPSYEQYFGPGTRLTVT.

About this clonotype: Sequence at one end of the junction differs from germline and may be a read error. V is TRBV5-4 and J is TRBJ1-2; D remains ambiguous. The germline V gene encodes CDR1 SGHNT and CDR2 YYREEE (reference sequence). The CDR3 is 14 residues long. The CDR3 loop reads CASSLAGSPSGYIF. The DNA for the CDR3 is TGTGCCAGCAGCTTGGCTGGGTCCCCCTCTGGCTACATCTTC.

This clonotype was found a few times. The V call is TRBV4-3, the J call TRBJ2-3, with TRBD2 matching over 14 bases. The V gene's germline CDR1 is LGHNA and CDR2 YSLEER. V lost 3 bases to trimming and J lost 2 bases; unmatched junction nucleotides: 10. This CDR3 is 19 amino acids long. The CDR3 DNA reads TGCGCCAGCAGCCAGGGTGGGACTAGCGGGGGCCGGTACACAGATACGCAGTATTTT. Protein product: CASSQGGTSGGRYTDTQYF.

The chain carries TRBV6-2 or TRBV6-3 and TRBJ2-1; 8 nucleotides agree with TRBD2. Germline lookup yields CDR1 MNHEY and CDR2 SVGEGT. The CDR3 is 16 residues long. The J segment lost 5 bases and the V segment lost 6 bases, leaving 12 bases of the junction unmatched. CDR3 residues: CASSTEARGGNNEQFF. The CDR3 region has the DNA TGTGCCAGCAGCACTGAAGCCCGGGGGGGGAACAATGAGCAGTTCTTC.

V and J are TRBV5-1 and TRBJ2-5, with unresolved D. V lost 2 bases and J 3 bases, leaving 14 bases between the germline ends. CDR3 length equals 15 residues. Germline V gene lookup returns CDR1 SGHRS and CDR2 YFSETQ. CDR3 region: CASSLMGRAEETQYF. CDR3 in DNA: TGCGCCAGCAGCTTAATGGGCAGAGCCGAAGAGACCCAGTACTTC.

CDR3 in amino acids: CASSLLTSGDLQTQYF. In nucleotides, the CDR3 is TGTGCCAGCAGCTTATTGACTAGCGGGGACTTACAGACCCAGTACTTC. The V gene is TRBV7-9, the J gene TRBJ2-5; 11 positions agree with TRBD2. The length of the CDR3 is 16 residues. Germline CDR1 and CDR2: SEHNR and FQNEAQ (reference sequence). V lost 2 bases to trimming and J lost 6 bases; unmatched junction nucleotides: 8.

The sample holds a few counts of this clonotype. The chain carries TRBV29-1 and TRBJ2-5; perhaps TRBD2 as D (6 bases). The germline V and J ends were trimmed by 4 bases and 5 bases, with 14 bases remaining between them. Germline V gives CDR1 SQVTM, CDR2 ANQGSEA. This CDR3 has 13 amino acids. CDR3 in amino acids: CSVAAGGMETQYF. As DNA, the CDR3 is TGCAGCGTTGCGGCAGGCGGGATGGAGACCCAGTACTTC.

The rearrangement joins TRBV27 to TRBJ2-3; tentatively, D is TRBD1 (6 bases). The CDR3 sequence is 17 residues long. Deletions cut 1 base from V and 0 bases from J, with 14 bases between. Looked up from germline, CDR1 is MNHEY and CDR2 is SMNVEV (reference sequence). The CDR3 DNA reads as TGTGCCAGCAGTTTATTGGGCAGGGGATCTAGCACAGATACGCAGTATTTT. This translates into CASSLLGRGSSTDTQYF.

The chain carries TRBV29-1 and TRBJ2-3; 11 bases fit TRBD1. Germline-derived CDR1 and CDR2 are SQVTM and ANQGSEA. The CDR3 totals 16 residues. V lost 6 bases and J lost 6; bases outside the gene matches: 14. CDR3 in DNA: TGCAGCGTAGTTAGGACAGGGGGCGCCTTTACGGATACGCAGTATTTT. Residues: CSVVRTGGAFTDTQYF.